This T cell receptor beta chain was retrieved from a study of T cell clonotyping in hematopoietic cell transplantation. Measured with immunoSEQ multiplex PCR; TCRdb has only the in-frame clones, and not every one. The sample contains some 6,300 clones, around 35% of which appear only once. Regarding the study as a whole: Graft donor and pretransplant recipient Inverse Simpson Index values predicted broader posttransplant TCR diversity. No sorting was done, leaving CD4 and CD8 contributions mixed.

Blood collection times were about day -28 and days 30, 100, 180 posttransplant. A few counts support this clone. Its antigen remains unidentified. CDR1 GTSNPN and CDR2 SVGIG come from the germline V gene (reference sequence). The CDR3 length is 14 residues. The receptor was derived from a female patient between 55 and 75 years old who had an allogeneic stem cell transplant, so the T cells may come from the graft donor. Some clones in this sample may be carry-over from other donors' samples. This chain links TRBV30 with TRBJ2-5; unclear D gene. The end of the DNA is better explained by TRBJ2-7, so the J call may be wrong. The specimen was peripheral blood mononuclear cells, collected 30 days after allogeneic stem cell transplant. The CDR3 sequence is CAWSVLRYSYEQYF. DNA for the CDR3: TGTGCCTGGAGTGTACTCAGGTACTCCTACGAGCAGTACTTC.